A single sample gave rise to the 24 T cell receptor beta chains below, sequenced in a study of cytomegalovirus exposure and HLA in healthy donors. PCR involved 60 Vbeta and 13 Jbeta primers. Data came from immunoSEQ multiplex PCR; TCRdb stores just in-frame clones and leaves some out. Here the sample spans fewer than 95,000 clones, over 60% being singletons. The specimen sequenced was PBMCs. These receptors all stem from a woman aged 40 to 55 in good health and CMV-seropositive.

This clone was detected a few times. V gene TRBV5-8 combines with J gene TRBJ2-1; D remains ambiguous. V was shortened by 9 bases and J by 8 bases, with 21 bases between the two germline ends. Germline-derived CDR1 and CDR2 are SGHTS and YDEGEE. This CDR3 comprises 14 residues. In nucleotides, the CDR3 is TGTGCCACCAAAAAAGGTCTAGTTGTGGATGAGCAGTTCTTC. Translating it yields CATKKGLVVDEQFF.

This chain joins TRBV7-6 and TRBJ1-6, with no clear D. V shed 0 bases and J shed 7 bases, with 7 bases lying between them. This CDR3 comprises 14 residues. Germline V lookup: CDR1 SGHVS, CDR2 FNYEAQ. DNA for the CDR3: TGTGCCAGCAGCTTAGCGACGGGGAATTCACCCCTCCACTTT. Amino acids: CASSLATGNSPLHF.

The table lists this clone with a few counts. The chain couples TRBV7-9 to TRBJ2-3; no firm D call. The germline V gene encodes CDR1 SEHNR and CDR2 FQNEAQ (reference sequence). V was pared by 5 bases and J by 6 bases, with 9 bases between. This CDR3 comprises 12 residues. CDR3 loop: CASSPTGDTQYF. CDR3 nucleotide sequence: TGTGCCAGCAGCCCGACCGGGGATACGCAGTATTTT.

This chain uses TRBV20-1 with TRBJ2-5; unclear D gene. The CDR3 consists of 11 residues. Trimming left V 6 bases short and J 5 bases short, with 10 bases between. The germline gives CDR1 DFQATT, CDR2 SNEGSKA (reference sequence). The CDR3 here is CSAPDFETQYF. CDR3 sequence (DNA): TGCAGTGCCCCTGACTTCGAGACCCAGTACTTC.

This sequence joins TRBV2 and TRBJ2-7, with 7 nucleotides matching TRBD1. Trimming removed 9 bases from V and 3 bases from J; junction bases left unmatched: 20. CDR1 and CDR2 from the germline V gene are SNHLY and FYNNEI. The CDR3 spans 17 residues. The CDR3 bases are TGTGCCAGTCTCTATTTCCAATTTGGACAGGTGAACTACGAGCAGTACTTC. Amino acid sequence: CASLYFQFGQVNYEQYF. Combining the CDR3 with reference TRBV2 and TRBJ2-7 gives the whole variable domain EPEVTQTPSHQVTQMGQEVILRCVPISNHLYFYWYRQILGQKVEFLVSFYNNEISEKSEIFDDQFSVERPDGSNFTLKIRSTKLEDSAMYFCASLYFQFGQVNYEQYFGPGTRLTVT.

The chain has TRBV28 and TRBJ2-3; 8 bases are shared with TRBD1. The germline CDR1 and CDR2 sequences are MDHEN and SYDVKM. The ends lost 4 bases at V and 11 bases at J; junction bases unmatched: 5. There are 12 residues in the CDR3. CDR3 coding DNA: TGTGCCAGCAGTTCCCAGGGGGCAAAGCAGTATTTT. Its protein product is CASSSQGAKQYF.

This clone has only a few counts. J is TRBJ2-7 and V is TRBV14; possible D gene TRBD1, 7 bases. V lost 3 bases, J lost 2 bases, and 17 bases lay in between. Germline lookup yields CDR1 SGHDN and CDR2 FVKESK. CDR3 size: 16 residues. CDR3: CASSQTKDRRAYEQYF. The CDR3 region has the DNA TGTGCCAGCAGCCAGACCAAGGACAGGAGGGCCTACGAGCAGTACTTC.

The chain uses TRBV7-2 and TRBJ2-7, with TRBD2 matching 7 bases. This CDR3 has 14 residues. V trimming: 4 bases; J trimming: 1 base; junction bases outside the gene matches: 4. Germline V gene lookup returns CDR1 SGHTA and CDR2 FQGNSA. CDR3 in amino acids: CASSWGGTSYEQYF. In DNA form, the CDR3 reads TGTGCCAGCAGCTGGGGGGGGACTTCCTACGAGCAGTACTTC.

This clone was counted once. The chain uses TRBV27 and TRBJ1-5, with D perhaps matching TRBD1 (5 bases). Germline assignment: CDR1 MNHEY and CDR2 SMNVEV (reference sequence). The V and J ends lost 3 bases and 9 bases respectively, with 15 bases between them. The length of the CDR3 is 14 residues. This CDR3 is CASSFRAVGGPQHF. CDR3 bases: TGTGCCAGCAGTTTTCGGGCAGTCGGGGGGCCCCAGCATTTT.

The V call is TRBV7-3, the J call TRBJ2-7; D is undetermined. CDR1 and CDR2 (germline): SGHTA, FQGTGA. Trimming removed 4 bases at V and 3 bases at J, with 10 bases between. The CDR3 sequence is 13 residues long. This CDR3 is CASSSPGIYEQYF. The CDR3 nucleotides are TGTGCCAGCAGCTCCCCAGGAATCTACGAGCAGTACTTC.

The gene calls are TRBV7-9 and TRBJ2-5; TRBD2 might be the D (6 bases). Trimming shortened V by 5 bases and J by 7 bases, and 8 bases separated the two germline ends. Germline V gene lookup returns CDR1 SEHNR and CDR2 FQNEAQ (reference sequence). This CDR3 is 11 amino acids long. The CDR3 DNA is TGTGCCAGCAGCCCCGGGGGGACCCAGTACTTC. This gives the protein CASSPGGTQYF.

The genes are TRBV7-8 and TRBJ2-7; D gene unclear. Germline CDR1 SGHVS, CDR2 FQNEAQ. V was trimmed by 5 bases and J by 2 bases, leaving 10 bases between them. CDR3 length: 13 residues. In DNA form, the CDR3 reads TGTGCCAGCAGCCTAGTCCCCGCCTACGAGCAGTACTTC. It specifies CASSLVPAYEQYF.

This rearrangement joins TRBV5-1 to TRBJ1-1; no definite D call. Germline-derived CDR1 and CDR2 are SGHRS and YFSETQ. The CDR3 extends over 13 amino acids. V lost 4 bases and J 4 bases, leaving 11 bases between the germline ends. DNA for the CDR3: TGCGCCAGCAGCCCCTACAGCGGCACTGAAGCTTTCTTT. Its translation is CASSPYSGTEAFF. The full variable domain, rest sourced from reference TRBV5-1 and TRBJ1-1, is KAGVTQTPRYLIKTRGQQVTLSCSPISGHRSVSWYQQTPGQGLQFLFEYFSETQRNKGNFPGRFSGRQFSNSRSEMNVSTLELGDSALYLCASSPYSGTEAFFGQGTRLTVV.

The chain employs TRBV6-5 and TRBJ1-2; 7 bases agree with TRBD1. The germline CDR1 and CDR2 sequences are MNHEY and SVGAGI. The CDR3 extends over 14 amino acids. V lost 2 bases, J lost 4 bases, and 4 bases stayed unmatched. CDR3 nucleotide sequence: TGTGCCAGCAGTTACGAGGGACAGAGCTATGGCTACACCTTC. Protein: CASSYEGQSYGYTF.

As for this clone: At one boundary the junction diverges from the germline segment, which might be a read error. Other DNA sequences within the sample encode an identical CDR3. V gene TRBV30 combines with J gene TRBJ1-1; no clear D. The CDR3 contains 11 residues. CDR1 is GTSNPN and CDR2 is SVGIG in the germline V gene (reference sequence). This CDR3 reads CSCFFNTEAFF. The CDR3 DNA sequence: TGTTCCTGTTTCTTTAACACTGAAGCTTTCTTT.

This clone was observed a handful of times. The gene calls are TRBV5-6 and TRBJ2-5; maybe TRBD2 (6 bases). The J call is doubtful: the DNA matches TRBJ2-7 better. The CDR3 is made up of 14 amino acids. Germline CDR1 reads SGHDT; CDR2 reads YYEEEE. CDR3 nucleotide sequence: TGTGCCAGCAGCTGGTCCGGGGGAGTCTACGAGCAGTACTTC. Residues: CASSWSGGVYEQYF.

The CDR3 nucleotides read TGTGCCTGGAGTGTACAAGGACAGGCGTACAATGAGCAGTTCTTC. Translation: CAWSVQGQAYNEQFF. The V gene is TRBV30, the J gene TRBJ2-1, with 7 bases lining up with TRBD1. The CDR3 covers 15 residues. CDR1 and CDR2 (germline): GTSNPN, SVGIG (reference sequence). V dropped 0 bases and J dropped 4; count of bases not matched to a gene: 6.

In its sample, this clone was seen a few times. Since a far larger clone is one base different, this is likely a read error. The V call is TRBV6-5, the J call TRBJ2-5; 7 nucleotides match TRBD2. With the DNA end fitting TRBJ2-7 better, the J assignment may be wrong. This CDR3 has 14 residues. The germline V gene encodes CDR1 MNHEY and CDR2 SVGAGI. The CDR3 DNA reads as TGTGCCAGCAGCGAGGGAGGGTTTTTGTACGAGCAGTACTTC. Encoded protein: CASSEGGFLYEQYF.

This chain joins TRBV27 and TRBJ2-7; 10 nucleotides agree with TRBD1. Germline lookup yields CDR1 MNHEY and CDR2 SMNVEV (reference sequence). This CDR3 is built from 16 residues. V lost 2 bases, J lost 0 bases, and 4 bases stayed unmatched. For the CDR3, the DNA is TGTGCCAGCAGTTTAAGTTGGGACAGGGGCTCCTACGAGCAGTACTTC. Amino acid sequence: CASSLSWDRGSYEQYF.

This chain uses TRBV4-1 with TRBJ1-1; D ambiguous. The CDR3 runs 15 residues. V shed 3 bases and J shed 3 bases, with 14 bases lying between them. CDR1 and CDR2 from the germline V gene are MGHRA and YSYEKL. The CDR3 nucleotides read TGCGCCAGCAGCCATGTTTCAAGGCAGGACACTGAAGCTTTCTTT. It translates to CASSHVSRQDTEAFF.

The J gene is TRBJ1-4, the V gene TRBV19; no reliable D call. The V gene lost 7 bases and the J gene lost 5 bases, with 8 bases spanning the gap. Looked up from germline, CDR1 is LNHDA and CDR2 is SQIVND (reference sequence). This CDR3 has 12 amino acids. The CDR3 DNA reads as TGTGCCAGTAATACGGTGAATGAAAAACTGTTTTTT. Its protein product is CASNTVNEKLFF.

The CDR3 bases are TGTGCCAGCAGCTTAGTTCATGGGGGGGGCACTGAAGCTTTCTTT. The encoded protein is CASSLVHGGGTEAFF. The chain employs TRBV11-2 and TRBJ1-1, with a weak D call TRBD1 (5 bases). V dropped 1 base and J dropped 4 bases, with 13 bases sitting between them. This CDR3 has 15 amino acids. CDR1 is SGHAT and CDR2 is FQNNGV in the germline V gene.

The chain recombines TRBV18 with TRBJ2-7; 9 bases agree with TRBD2. This CDR3 spans 15 amino acids. Germline lookup yields CDR1 KGHSH and CDR2 LQKENI. V lost 1 base and J lost 6; bases outside the gene matches: 7. CDR3 nucleotide sequence: TGTGCCAGCTCACCACGAGTCGCGGGGGGGCGCGAGCAGTACTTC. This gives the protein CASSPRVAGGREQYF.

The chain couples TRBV11-2 to TRBJ1-1; D unclear. Trimming took 8 bases from V and 1 from J, leaving 14 bases between them. CDR3 length equals 14 residues. Looked up from germline, CDR1 is SGHAT and CDR2 is FQNNGV. CDR3 amino acids: CASDQPGRNTEAFF. CDR3 DNA: TGTGCCAGCGACCAGCCAGGCAGGAACACTGAAGCTTTCTTT.